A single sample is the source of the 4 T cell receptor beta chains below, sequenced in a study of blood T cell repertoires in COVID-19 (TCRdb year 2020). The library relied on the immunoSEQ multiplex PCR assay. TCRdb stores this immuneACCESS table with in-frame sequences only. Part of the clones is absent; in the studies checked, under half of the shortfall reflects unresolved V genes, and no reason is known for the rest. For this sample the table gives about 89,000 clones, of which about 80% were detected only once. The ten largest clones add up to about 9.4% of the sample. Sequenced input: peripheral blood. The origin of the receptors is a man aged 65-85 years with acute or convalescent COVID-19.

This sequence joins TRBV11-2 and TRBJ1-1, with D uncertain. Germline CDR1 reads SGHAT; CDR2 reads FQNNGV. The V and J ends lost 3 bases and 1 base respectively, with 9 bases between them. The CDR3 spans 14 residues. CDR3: CASSFVVPNTEAFF. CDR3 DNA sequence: TGTGCCAGCAGCTTTGTCGTCCCGAACACTGAAGCTTTCTTT.

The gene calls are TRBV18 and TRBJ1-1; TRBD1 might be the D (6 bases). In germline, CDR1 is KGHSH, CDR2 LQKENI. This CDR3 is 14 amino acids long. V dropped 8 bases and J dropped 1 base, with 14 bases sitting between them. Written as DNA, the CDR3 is TGTGCCAGCACAAAACTGACAGGGAACACTGAAGCTTTCTTT. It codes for CASTKLTGNTEAFF. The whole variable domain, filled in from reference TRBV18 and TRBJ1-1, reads NAGVMQNPRHLVRRRGQEARLRCSPMKGHSHVYWYRQLPEEGLKFMVYLQKENIIDESGMPKERFSAEFPKEGPSILRIQQVVRGDSAAYFCASTKLTGNTEAFFGQGTRLTVV.

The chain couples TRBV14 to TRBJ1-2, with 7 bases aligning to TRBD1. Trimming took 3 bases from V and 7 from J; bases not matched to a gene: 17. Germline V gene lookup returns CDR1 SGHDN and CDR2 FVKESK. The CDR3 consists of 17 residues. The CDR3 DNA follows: TGTGCCAGCAGCCACCCTAATGCCGACAGGGTGGGGGCTGGCTACACCTTC. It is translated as CASSHPNADRVGAGYTF.

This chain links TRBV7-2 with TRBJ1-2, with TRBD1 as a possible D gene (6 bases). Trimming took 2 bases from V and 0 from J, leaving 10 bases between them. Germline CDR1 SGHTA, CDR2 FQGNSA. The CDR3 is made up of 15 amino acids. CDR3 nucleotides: TGTGCCAGCAGCTTACAAACAGGGACTAACTATGGCTACACCTTC. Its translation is CASSLQTGTNYGYTF.